This T cell receptor beta chain was identified during a study of blood T cells in healthy people across ages. Study information: In model experiments, template switching was able to capture about one barcoded beta molecule for every two T cells that were present. Whole-study results and caveats: Changes in expanded clonotypes were possibly confounded, as the CMV status of donors was unknown.

PCR was performed a second time for about 7 to 12 cycles using a sample-barcoded 5' primer and a J-beta primer mix. CDR3-containing paired-end reads numbering at least 2.5 million came from each sample. TCRdb reanalysed the 5' RACE reads using MiXCR and keeps one entry per CDR3 protein. The sample includes 2 million or so distinct CDR3 sequences, approximately 50% seen only once; the top ten take 2% to 2.5%. The CDR3 loop spans 13 amino acids. Trimming took off 1 base at V and 6 bases at J, with 7 bases between the two ends. Germline V gene lookup returns CDR1 SGHDT and CDR2 YYEEEE. A few counts support this clonotype. The antigen is undetermined.

The TCR comes from a woman between 40 and 50 years old in good health. Sequenced input: blood. The rearrangement uses TRBV5-6 and TRBJ1-4, with D possibly matching TRBD1 (5 bases). The CDR3 loop is CASSLIRDEKLFF. The CDR3 nucleotides read TGTGCCAGCAGCTTGATCAGGGATGAAAAACTGTTTTTT.